One and the same sample provided the 8 T cell receptor beta chains below, sequenced in a study of siplizumab effects on memory and regulatory T cells. Assay used: immunoSEQ multiplex PCR; TCRdb lists only in-frame clones, some missing. Here the sample spans roughly 100,000 clones, about nine tenths being singletons. The sample taken for sequencing was non-Treg CD4+ T cells sorted from blood. The receptor set was obtained from a human donor in good health.

The rearrangement uses TRBV11-1 and TRBJ2-3; no clear D. Trimming took off 1 base at V and 6 bases at J, with 5 bases between the two ends. CDR3 length: 12 residues. CDR1 is SGHAT, CDR2 FQDESV, per germline (reference sequence). The CDR3 here is CASSLGWDTQYF. The CDR3 bases are TGTGCCAGCAGCTTAGGCTGGGATACGCAGTATTTT.

V gene TRBV29-1 combines with J gene TRBJ2-1, with D perhaps TRBD1 (5 bases). Germline V lookup: CDR1 SQVTM, CDR2 ANQGSEA. The CDR3 runs 14 residues. Trimming removed 2 bases from V and 4 bases from J, with 12 bases in between. CDR3 sequence (DNA): TGCAGCGTTGAAACCCCGAAGGGGTACAATGAGCAGTTCTTC. Its translation is CSVETPKGYNEQFF.

V and J are TRBV7-9 and TRBJ2-7; D is unclear. This CDR3 is 12 amino acids long. Germline CDR1 SEHNR, CDR2 FQNEAQ (reference sequence). Trimming took off 4 bases at V and 0 bases at J, with 4 bases between the two ends. CDR3 sequence: CASSSASYEQYF. In DNA form, the CDR3 reads TGTGCCAGCAGCTCCGCCTCCTACGAGCAGTACTTC.

V is TRBV2 and J is TRBJ1-5; 9 nucleotides match TRBD1. Germline values: CDR1 SNHLY, CDR2 FYNNEI. The CDR3 has 16 amino acids. J was trimmed by 7 bases and V by 4 bases; bases with no gene match: 11. CDR3 nucleotides: TGTGCCAGCAGTGTAAGTCCCCCGGGACAGGGACAGCCCCAGCATTTT. Translated: CASSVSPPGQGQPQHF.

This chain connects TRBV11-2 to TRBJ1-2, with D perhaps matching TRBD1 (6 bases). The germline V gene encodes CDR1 SGHAT and CDR2 FQNNGV. The CDR3 loop spans 18 amino acids. The V end was cut by 1 base, the J end by 6 bases, with 24 bases between. CDR3 DNA: TGTGCCAGCAGCTTAGGGCCCGGCCCCCTACAGGGTTCCCATGGCTACACCTTC. Translated: CASSLGPGPLQGSHGYTF.

This CDR3 is CASSLGGSESYEQYF. CDR3 bases: TGTGCCAGCAGCTTAGGCGGCAGCGAATCCTACGAGCAGTACTTC. This chain links TRBV7-3 with TRBJ2-7, with unresolved D. V gave up 2 bases and J gave up 1 base, with 12 bases separating them. The CDR3 is 15 amino acids. The germline V gene has CDR1 SGHTA and CDR2 FQGTGA. The entire variable domain, with the rest obtained from reference TRBV7-3 and TRBJ2-7, is as follows: GAGVSQTPSNKVTEKGKYVELRCDPISGHTALYWYRQSLGQGPEFLIYFQGTGAADDSGLPNDRFFAVRPEGSVSTLKIQRTERGDSAVYLCASSLGGSESYEQYFGPGTRLTVT.

The chain couples TRBV21-1 to TRBJ1-5; TRBD1 reflects the table's D call only, with no check against the DNA. TRBV21-1 is listed as a pseudogene. The CDR3 runs 17 residues. The CDR3 coding sequence is TGTGCCAGCAGCACTCCCTCGACAGGGGGCGTCCATCAGCCCCAGCATTTT. It yields the protein CASSTPSTGGVHQPQHF.

This chain uses TRBV19 with TRBJ2-3; 7 nucleotides match TRBD2. This CDR3 is built from 14 residues. The germline V gene encodes CDR1 LNHDA and CDR2 SQIVND (reference sequence). The junction had 7 bases not matched to a gene; V was cut back by 5 bases and J by 5 bases. The CDR3 spells CASSPTPSGDTQYF. The CDR3 DNA is TGTGCCAGTAGTCCAACACCTAGCGGAGATACGCAGTATTTT.